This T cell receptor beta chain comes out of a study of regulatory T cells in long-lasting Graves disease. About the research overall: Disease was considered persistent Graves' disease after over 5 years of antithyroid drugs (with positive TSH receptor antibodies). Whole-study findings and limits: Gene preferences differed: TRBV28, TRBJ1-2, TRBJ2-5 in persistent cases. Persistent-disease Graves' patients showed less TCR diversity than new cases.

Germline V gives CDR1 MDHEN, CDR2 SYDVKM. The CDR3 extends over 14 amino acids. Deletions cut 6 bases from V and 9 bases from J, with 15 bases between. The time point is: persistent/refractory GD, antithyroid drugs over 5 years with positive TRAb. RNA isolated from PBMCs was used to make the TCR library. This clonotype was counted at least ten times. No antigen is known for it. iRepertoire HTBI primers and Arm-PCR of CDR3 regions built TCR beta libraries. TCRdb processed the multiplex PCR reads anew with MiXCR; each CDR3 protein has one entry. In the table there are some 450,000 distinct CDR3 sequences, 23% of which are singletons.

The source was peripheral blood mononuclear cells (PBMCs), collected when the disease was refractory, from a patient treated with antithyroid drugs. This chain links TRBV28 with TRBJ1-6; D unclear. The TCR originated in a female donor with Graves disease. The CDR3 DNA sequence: TGTGCCAGCAGCCCCGCCTCCTCGTCTTCACCCCTCCACTTT. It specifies CASSPASSSSPLHF.